This T cell receptor beta chain comes out of a study of STAT3 mutations in large granular lymphocyte leukemia. Overall study results and limits: In T-cell large granular lymphocyte leukemia, about half of patients showed multiple immunodominant subclonotypes. After therapy, about 35% of the 18 patients switched clonotypes, all new clones STAT3 wild type.

Only in-frame clones appear in the TCRdb table, and some are missing; sequencing was by immunoSEQ multiplex PCR. Of 11,000 or so clones detected, 85% to 90% appear once; the ten largest clones hold 86%. The CDR3 consists of 16 residues. CDR1 is SGHRS and CDR2 is YFSETQ in the germline V gene. The J segment lost 5 bases and the V segment lost 6 bases, leaving 10 bases of the junction unmatched. This clone was observed once. The antigen remains undetermined. The chain carries TRBV5-1 and TRBJ2-2, with 10 bases matching TRBD2. Material: peripheral blood mononuclear cells. The receptor was derived from an elderly man with T-cell large granular lymphocyte leukemia. Some clones in this sample may be carry-over from other donors' samples. The CDR3 DNA reads TGCGCCAGCACCCCCAGCGGGGGGGCCTCAACCGGGGAGCTGTTTTTT. It yields the protein CASTPSGGASTGELFF.